This TCR beta chain was obtained from a study of metastatic and nonmetastatic thyroid tumors. As for the study in general: The comparison covered peripheral blood and tumor or nodule tissue in malignant and benign thyroid patients.

As originally analysed: Variation in CDR3 across clinicopathological groups served as the basis for constructing a distant-metastasis classifier in papillary thyroid cancer. TCRdb re-called clones via MiXCR from the PCR reads. None of the V and J calls come from the authors' own analysis; TCRdb made them. The data hold around 29,000 clones, with 20% to 25% observed a single time. Thyroid surgery was preceded by no treatment in any patient. At least ten counts were recorded for this clone. Germline CDR1 reads DFQATT; CDR2 reads SNEGSKA (reference sequence). CDR3 length equals 14 residues. Trimming at V came to 1 base and at J to 3 bases, leaving 4 bases not matched to a gene.

This sequence joins TRBV20-1 and TRBJ2-3; 7 bases align to TRBD2. The specimen sequenced was blood. This sequence originates from a female donor with papillary thyroid cancer or a benign thyroid nodule (not recorded which). Some clones in this sample may be carry-over from other donors' samples. Here the CDR3 reads CSARAGGWTDTQYF. The CDR3 region has the DNA TGCAGTGCTAGAGCGGGGGGTTGGACAGATACGCAGTATTTT.